This TCR beta chain was found in a study of CD8 T cells in Susac syndrome. Findings and limits, study-wide: Total CD8+ and CD8+ TEMRA repertoires contained fewer than 20 and five Susac-specific public clones, respectively.

Germline V gene sequence: CDR1 GTSNPN, CDR2 SVGIG (reference sequence). The CDR3 length is 14 residues. Unmatched junction bases numbered 3, after V lost 2 bases and J lost 7 bases. About 0.5 to 1 ug RNA was reverse transcribed with random hexamers. Each CDR3 protein gets one entry after TCRdb re-called the immunoSEQ multiplex PCR reads with MiXCR. The sample contains about 90,000 distinct CDR3 sequences, around 96% of which appear only once. Details on this clonotype: Its antigen is unknown.

The TCR originated in a human donor with Susac syndrome. Sequenced: CD8+ T cells from PBMCs. V usage is TRBV30 and J usage is TRBJ1-6, with 9 bases matching TRBD1. The CDR3 here is CAWSPGTGNSPLHF. The CDR3 bases are TGTGCCTGGAGTCCCGGGACAGGGAATTCACCCCTCCACTTT. The whole variable domain, filled in from reference TRBV30 and TRBJ1-6, reads SQTIHQWPATLVQPVGSPLSLECTVEGTSNPNLYWYRQAAGRGLQLLFYSVGIGQISSEVPQNLSASRPQDRQFILSSKKLLLSDSGFYLCAWSPGTGNSPLHFGNGTRLTVT.